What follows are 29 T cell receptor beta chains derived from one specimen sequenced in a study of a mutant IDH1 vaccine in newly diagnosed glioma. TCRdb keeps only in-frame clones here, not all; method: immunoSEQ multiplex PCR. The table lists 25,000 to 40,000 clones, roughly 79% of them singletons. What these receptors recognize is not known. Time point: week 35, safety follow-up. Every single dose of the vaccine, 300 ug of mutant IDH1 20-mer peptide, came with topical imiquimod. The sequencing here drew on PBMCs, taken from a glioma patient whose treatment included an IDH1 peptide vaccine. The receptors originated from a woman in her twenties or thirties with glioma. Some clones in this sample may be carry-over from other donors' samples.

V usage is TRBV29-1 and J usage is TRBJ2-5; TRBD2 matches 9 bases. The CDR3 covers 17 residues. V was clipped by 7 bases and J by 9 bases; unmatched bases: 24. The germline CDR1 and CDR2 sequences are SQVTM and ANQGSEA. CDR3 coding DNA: TGCAGCGCCGAAGGACCGGGACTAGCCCGCCGTGATGGAGCCCAGTACTTC. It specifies CSAEGPGLARRDGAQYF.

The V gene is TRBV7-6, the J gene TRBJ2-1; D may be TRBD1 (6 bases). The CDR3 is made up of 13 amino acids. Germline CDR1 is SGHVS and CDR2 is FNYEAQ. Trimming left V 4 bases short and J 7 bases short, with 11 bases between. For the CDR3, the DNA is TGTGCCAGCAGCTATACCAGGGGTAATGAGCAGTTCTTC. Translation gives CASSYTRGNEQFF.

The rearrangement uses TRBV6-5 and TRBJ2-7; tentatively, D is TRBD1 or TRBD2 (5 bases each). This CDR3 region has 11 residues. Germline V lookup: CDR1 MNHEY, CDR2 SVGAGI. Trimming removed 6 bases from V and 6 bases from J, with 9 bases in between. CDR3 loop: CASSAGSEQYF. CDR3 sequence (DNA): TGTGCCAGCAGCGCAGGGAGCGAGCAGTACTTC.

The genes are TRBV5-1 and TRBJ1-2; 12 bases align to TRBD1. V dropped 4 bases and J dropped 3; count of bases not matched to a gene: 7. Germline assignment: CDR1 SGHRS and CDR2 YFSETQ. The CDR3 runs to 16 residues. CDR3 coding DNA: TGCGCCAGCAGCACCGGGACAGGGGGCGCGGACTATGGCTACACCTTC. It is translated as CASSTGTGGADYGYTF.

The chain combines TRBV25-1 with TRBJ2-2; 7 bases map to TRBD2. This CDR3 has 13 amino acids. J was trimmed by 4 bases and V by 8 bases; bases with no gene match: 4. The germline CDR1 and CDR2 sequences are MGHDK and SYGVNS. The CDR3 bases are TGTGCCAGCCGCGGGAGCGGCACCGGGGAGCTGTTTTTT. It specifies CASRGSGTGELFF.

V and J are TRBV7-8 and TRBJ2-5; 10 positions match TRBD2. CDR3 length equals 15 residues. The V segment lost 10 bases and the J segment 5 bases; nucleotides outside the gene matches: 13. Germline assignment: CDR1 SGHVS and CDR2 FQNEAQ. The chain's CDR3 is CATGKREGRGETQYF. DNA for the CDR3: TGTGCCACCGGGAAGCGGGAGGGCCGGGGGGAGACCCAGTACTTC.

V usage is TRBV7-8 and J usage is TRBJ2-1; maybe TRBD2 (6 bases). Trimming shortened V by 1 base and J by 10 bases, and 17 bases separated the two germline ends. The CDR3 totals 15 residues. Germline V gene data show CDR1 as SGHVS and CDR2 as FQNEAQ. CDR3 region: CASSLGGTRVGEQFF. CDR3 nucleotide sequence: TGTGCCAGCAGCTTAGGCGGGACTCGGGTGGGAGAGCAGTTCTTC.

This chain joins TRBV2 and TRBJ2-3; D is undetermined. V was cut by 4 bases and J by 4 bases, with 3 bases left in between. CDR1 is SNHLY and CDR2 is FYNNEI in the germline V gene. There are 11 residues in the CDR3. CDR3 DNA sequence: TGTGCCAGCAGTGCGGCAGATACGCAGTATTTT. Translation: CASSAADTQYF.

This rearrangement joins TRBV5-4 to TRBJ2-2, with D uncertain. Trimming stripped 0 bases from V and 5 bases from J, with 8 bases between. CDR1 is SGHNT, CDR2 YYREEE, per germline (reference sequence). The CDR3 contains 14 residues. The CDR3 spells CASSLVATTGELFF. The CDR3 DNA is TGTGCCAGCAGCTTGGTAGCTACGACCGGGGAGCTGTTTTTT.

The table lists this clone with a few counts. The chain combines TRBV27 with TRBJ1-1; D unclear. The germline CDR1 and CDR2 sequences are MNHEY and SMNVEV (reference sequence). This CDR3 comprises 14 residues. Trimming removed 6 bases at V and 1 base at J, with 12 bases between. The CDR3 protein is CASSPTHWNTEAFF. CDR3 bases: TGTGCCAGCAGCCCAACGCACTGGAACACTGAAGCTTTCTTT.

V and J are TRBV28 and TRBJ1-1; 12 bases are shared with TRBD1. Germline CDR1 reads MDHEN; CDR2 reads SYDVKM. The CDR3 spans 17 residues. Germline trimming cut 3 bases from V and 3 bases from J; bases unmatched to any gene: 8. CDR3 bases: TGTGCCAGCAGTTTCTGGGGACAGGGGGCGAGGTACACTGAAGCTTTCTTT. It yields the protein CASSFWGQGARYTEAFF.

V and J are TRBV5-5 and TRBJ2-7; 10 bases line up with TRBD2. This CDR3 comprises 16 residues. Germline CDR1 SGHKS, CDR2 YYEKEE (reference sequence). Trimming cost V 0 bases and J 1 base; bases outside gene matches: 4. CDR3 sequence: CASSLGSGRDSYEQYF. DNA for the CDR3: TGTGCCAGCAGCTTGGGGAGCGGGAGGGATTCCTACGAGCAGTACTTC. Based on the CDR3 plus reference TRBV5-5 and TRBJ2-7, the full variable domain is DAGVTQSPTHLIKTRGQQVTLRCSPISGHKSVSWYQQVLGQGPQFIFQYYEKEERGRGNFPDRFSARQFPNYSSELNVNALLLGDSALYLCASSLGSGRDSYEQYFGPGTRLTVT.

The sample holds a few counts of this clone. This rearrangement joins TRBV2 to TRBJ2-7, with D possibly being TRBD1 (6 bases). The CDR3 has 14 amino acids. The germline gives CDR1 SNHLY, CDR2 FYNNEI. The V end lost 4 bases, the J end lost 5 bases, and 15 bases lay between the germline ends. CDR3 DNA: TGTGCCAGCAGTGTGGCAGGGGCCGCCCACGAGCAGTACTTC. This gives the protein CASSVAGAAHEQYF.

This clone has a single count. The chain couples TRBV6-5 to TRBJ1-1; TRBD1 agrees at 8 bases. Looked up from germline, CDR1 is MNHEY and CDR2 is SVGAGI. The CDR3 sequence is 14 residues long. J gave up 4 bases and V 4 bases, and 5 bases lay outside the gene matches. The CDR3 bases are TGTGCCAGCAGTTGGACAGGGATGGCCACTGAAGCTTTCTTT. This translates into CASSWTGMATEAFF.

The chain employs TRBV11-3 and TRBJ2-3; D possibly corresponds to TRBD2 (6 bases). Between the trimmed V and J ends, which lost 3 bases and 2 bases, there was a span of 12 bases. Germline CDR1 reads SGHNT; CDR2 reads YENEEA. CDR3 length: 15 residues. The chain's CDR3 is CASSLDYYSTDTQYF. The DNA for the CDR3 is TGTGCCAGCAGCTTGGACTACTACTCCACAGATACGCAGTATTTT.

CDR3 in amino acids: CASSQGGASDKETQYF. The CDR3 DNA reads as TGTGCCAGCAGCCAGGGTGGGGCTAGTGACAAAGAGACCCAGTACTTC. The chain is built from TRBV4-2 and TRBJ2-5; D is perhaps TRBD1 (5 bases). Germline lookup yields CDR1 LGHNA and CDR2 YNFKEQ. The CDR3 consists of 16 residues. The V gene lost 3 bases and the J gene lost 3 bases, with 17 bases spanning the gap.

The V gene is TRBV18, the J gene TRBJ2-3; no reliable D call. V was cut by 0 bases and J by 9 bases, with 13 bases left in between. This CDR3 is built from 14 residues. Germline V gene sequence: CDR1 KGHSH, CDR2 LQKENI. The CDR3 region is CASSPPVQSDTQYF. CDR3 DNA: TGTGCCAGCTCACCACCGGTACAATCGGACACGCAGTATTTT.

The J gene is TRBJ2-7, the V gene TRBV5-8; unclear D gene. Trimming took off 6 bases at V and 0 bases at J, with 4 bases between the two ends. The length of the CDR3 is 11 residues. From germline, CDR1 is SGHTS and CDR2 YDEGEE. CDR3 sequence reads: CASTRSYEQYF. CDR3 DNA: TGTGCCAGCACCCGCTCCTACGAGCAGTACTTC.

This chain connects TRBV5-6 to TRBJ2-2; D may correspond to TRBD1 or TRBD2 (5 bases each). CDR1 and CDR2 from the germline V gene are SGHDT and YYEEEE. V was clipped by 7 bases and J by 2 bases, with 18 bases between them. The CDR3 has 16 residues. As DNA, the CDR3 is TGTGCCAGCGCCGGACATCCGGGACGTAACACCGGGGAGCTGTTTTTT. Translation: CASAGHPGRNTGELFF.

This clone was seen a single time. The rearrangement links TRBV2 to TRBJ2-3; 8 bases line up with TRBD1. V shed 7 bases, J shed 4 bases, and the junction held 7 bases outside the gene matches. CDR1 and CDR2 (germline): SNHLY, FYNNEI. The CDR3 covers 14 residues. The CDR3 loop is CASNVGQGPDTQYF. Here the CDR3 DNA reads TGTGCCAGCAATGTAGGACAGGGCCCAGATACGCAGTATTTT.

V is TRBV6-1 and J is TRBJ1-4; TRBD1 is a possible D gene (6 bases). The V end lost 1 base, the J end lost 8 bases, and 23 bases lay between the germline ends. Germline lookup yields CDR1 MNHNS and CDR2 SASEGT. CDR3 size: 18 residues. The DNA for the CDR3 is TGTGCCAGCAGTGAAGTGGCAGGCGGGGGGCGAGGGGACGAAAAACTGTTTTTT. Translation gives CASSEVAGGGRGDEKLFF.

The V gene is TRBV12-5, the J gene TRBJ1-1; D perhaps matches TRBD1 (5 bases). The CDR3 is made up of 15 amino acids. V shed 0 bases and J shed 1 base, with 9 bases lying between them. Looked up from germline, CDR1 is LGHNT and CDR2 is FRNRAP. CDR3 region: CASGLVLGRNTEAFF. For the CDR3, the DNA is TGTGCTAGTGGTTTGGTACTGGGGCGGAACACTGAAGCTTTCTTT.

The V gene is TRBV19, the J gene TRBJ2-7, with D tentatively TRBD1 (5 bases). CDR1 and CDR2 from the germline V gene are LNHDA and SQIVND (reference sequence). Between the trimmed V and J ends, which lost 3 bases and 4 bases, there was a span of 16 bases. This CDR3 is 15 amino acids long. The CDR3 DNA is TGTGCCAGTAGTATGGGTCGGCCACCAGGGTACGAGCAGTACTTC. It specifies CASSMGRPPGYEQYF.

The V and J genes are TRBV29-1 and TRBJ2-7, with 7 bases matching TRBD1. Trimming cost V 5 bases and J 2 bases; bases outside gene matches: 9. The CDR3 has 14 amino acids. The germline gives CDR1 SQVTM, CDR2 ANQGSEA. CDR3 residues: CSVSTGWAPYEQYF. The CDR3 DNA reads TGCAGCGTTTCGACAGGGTGGGCCCCCTACGAGCAGTACTTC.

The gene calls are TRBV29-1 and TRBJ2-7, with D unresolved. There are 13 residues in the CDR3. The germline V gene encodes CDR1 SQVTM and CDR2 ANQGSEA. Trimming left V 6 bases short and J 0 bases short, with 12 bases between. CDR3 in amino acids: CSVTSETSYEQYF. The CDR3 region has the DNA TGCAGCGTCACGAGCGAAACCTCCTACGAGCAGTACTTC.

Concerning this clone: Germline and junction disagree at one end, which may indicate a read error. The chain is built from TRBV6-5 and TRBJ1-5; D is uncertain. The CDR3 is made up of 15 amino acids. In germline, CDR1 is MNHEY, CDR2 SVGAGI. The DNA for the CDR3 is TGTGCCAGCAGTAACTCCCACGGTGGGAATCAGCCCCAGCATTTT. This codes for CASSNSHGGNQPQHF.

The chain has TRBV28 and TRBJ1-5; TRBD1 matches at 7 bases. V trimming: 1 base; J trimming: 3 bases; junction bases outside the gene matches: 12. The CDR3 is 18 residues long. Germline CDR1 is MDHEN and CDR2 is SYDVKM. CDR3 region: CASSLYRGGYTNNQPQHF. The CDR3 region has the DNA TGTGCCAGCAGTTTATACAGGGGAGGCTATACAAACAATCAGCCCCAGCATTTT. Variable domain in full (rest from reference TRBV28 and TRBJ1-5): DVKVTQSSRYLVKRTGEKVFLECVQDMDHENMFWYRQDPGLGLRLIYFSYDVKMKEKGDIPEGYSVSREKKERFSLILESASTNQTSMYLCASSLYRGGYTNNQPQHFGDGTRLSIL.

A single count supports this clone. The CDR3 here is CASSSLRQTGANVLTF. The DNA for the CDR3 is TGTGCCAGCAGTTCCCTCCGGCAAACCGGGGCCAACGTCCTGACTTTC. V usage is TRBV27 and J usage is TRBJ2-6; D not certain. CDR1 is MNHEY and CDR2 is SMNVEV in the germline V gene (reference sequence). The CDR3 length is 16 residues. The V end was cut by 4 bases, the J end by 4 bases, with 14 bases between.

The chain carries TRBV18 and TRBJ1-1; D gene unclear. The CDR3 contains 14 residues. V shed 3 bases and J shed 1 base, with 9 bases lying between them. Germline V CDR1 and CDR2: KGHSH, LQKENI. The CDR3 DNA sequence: TGTGCCAGCTCACCCCCCAAGGGGAACACTGAAGCTTTCTTT. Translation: CASSPPKGNTEAFF. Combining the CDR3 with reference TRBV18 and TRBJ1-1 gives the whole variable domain NAGVMQNPRHLVRRRGQEARLRCSPMKGHSHVYWYRQLPEEGLKFMVYLQKENIIDESGMPKERFSAEFPKEGPSILRIQQVVRGDSAAYFCASSPPKGNTEAFFGQGTRLTVV.